The sequence of this T cell receptor beta chain was determined in a study of CD8 T cells in ankylosing spondylitis. Study-level points and caveats: There was a TCR beta motif, made of eight highly homologous variants, that appeared characteristic of ankylosing spondylitis blood.

This clonotype was counted at least ten times. Its target is not known. V lost 7 bases and J 0 bases, leaving 10 bases between the germline ends. The CDR3 covers 13 residues. Germline V gives CDR1 SQVTM, CDR2 ANQGSEA. MiXCR, run by TCRdb on the 5' RACE reads, gives a single entry per CDR3 protein. The table includes 500,000 or so distinct CDR3 sequences, over 4% detected once. The sequence was collected from a male donor with ankylosing spondylitis. The rearrangement links TRBV29-1 to TRBJ2-4, with D possibly matching TRBD2 (7 bases). Sequencing input: blood, either unsorted or a sorted T cell fraction (not recorded which). The CDR3 nucleotides read TGCAGCGGGGGGGGCAGAGCCAAAAACATTCAGTACTTC. This gives the protein CSGGGRAKNIQYF.